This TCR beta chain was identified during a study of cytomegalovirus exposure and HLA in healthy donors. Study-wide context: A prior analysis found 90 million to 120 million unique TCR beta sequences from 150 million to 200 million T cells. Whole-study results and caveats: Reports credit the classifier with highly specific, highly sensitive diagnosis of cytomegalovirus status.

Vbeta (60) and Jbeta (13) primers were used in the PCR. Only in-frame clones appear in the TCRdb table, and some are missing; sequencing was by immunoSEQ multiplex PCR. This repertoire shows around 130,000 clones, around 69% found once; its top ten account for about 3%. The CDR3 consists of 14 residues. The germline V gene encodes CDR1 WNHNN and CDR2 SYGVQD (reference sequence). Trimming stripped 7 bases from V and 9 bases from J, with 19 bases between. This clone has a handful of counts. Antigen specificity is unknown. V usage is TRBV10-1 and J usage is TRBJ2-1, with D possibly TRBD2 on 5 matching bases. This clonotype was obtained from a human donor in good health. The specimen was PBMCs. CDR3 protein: CASKDSHLFFEQFF. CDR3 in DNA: TGCGCCAGCAAGGACTCGCACCTCTTCTTTGAGCAGTTCTTC.